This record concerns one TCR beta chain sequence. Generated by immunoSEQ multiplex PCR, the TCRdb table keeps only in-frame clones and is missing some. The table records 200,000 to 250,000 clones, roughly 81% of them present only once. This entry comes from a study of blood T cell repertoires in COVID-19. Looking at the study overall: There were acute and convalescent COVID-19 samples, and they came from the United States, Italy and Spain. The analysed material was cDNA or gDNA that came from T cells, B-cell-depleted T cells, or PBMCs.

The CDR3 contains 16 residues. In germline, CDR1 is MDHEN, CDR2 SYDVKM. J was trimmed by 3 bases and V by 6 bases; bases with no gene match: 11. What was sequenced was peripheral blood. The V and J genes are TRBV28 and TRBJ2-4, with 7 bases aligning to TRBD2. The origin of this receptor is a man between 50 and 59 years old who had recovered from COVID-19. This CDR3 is CASRDGGSAGKNIQYF. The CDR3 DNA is TGTGCCAGCAGGGACGGGGGGAGTGCGGGCAAAAACATTCAGTACTTC. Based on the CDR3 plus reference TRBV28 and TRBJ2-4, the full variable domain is DVKVTQSSRYLVKRTGEKVFLECVQDMDHENMFWYRQDPGLGLRLIYFSYDVKMKEKGDIPEGYSVSREKKERFSLILESASTNQTSMYLCASRDGGSAGKNIQYFGAGTRLSVL.